This entry lists 2 T cell receptor beta chains sequenced from one sample in a study of CD8 T cells in ankylosing spondylitis. MiXCR, run by TCRdb on the 5' RACE reads, gives a single entry per CDR3 protein. The sample has around 250,000 distinct CDR3 sequences; 18% are singletons. Sequenced sample: blood, either unsorted or a sorted T cell fraction (not recorded which). Every receptor here comes from a male donor with ankylosing spondylitis or in good health (not recorded which).

The chain joins TRBV9 to TRBJ1-5; 7 nucleotides agree with TRBD1. This CDR3 is 16 amino acids long. CDR1 is SGDLS and CDR2 is YYNGEE in the germline V gene. V was pared by 1 base and J by 5 bases, with 9 bases of the junction left unmatched. CDR3 loop: CASSVSEDRFDQPQHF. The CDR3 coding sequence is TGTGCCAGCAGCGTAAGCGAGGACAGGTTCGATCAGCCCCAGCATTTT.

The V call is TRBV4-1, the J call TRBJ2-7; tentatively, D is TRBD1 (5 bases). CDR1 MGHRA and CDR2 YSYEKL come from the germline V gene. V lost 0 bases and J lost 2, with 8 bases in between. The CDR3 length is 14 residues. CDR3 DNA sequence: TGCGCCAGCAGCCAAGAGGACATTACCTACGAGCAGTACTTC. This encodes CASSQEDITYEQYF.